This T cell receptor (beta chain) appears in the sequencing data of a study of shared clonotypes between healthy human individuals. The overall study: The composition of the donors was a couple of women and a few men aged 18 to 49.

General study results and limits: Clonotypes that were shared across a handful of donors made up 4.5% to 5% of naive CD4 clonotypes. Non-shared clonotypes were found to have lower generation probabilities than the clonotypes that were shared by all four of the sorted-subset donors.

The repertoire was sequenced with immunoSEQ multiplex PCR; TCRdb's copy has only in-frame clones and lacks some. This table holds approximately 640,000 clones, about 92% found once. The CDR3 contains 14 residues. Trimming took off 2 bases at V and 1 base at J, with 6 bases between the two ends. Germline CDR1 reads SGHDN; CDR2 reads FVKESK. Notes on this clone: The target antigen is unknown.

Donors had no recently reported acute infections or vaccinations and were HIV-negative. The chain is built from TRBV14 and TRBJ2-1, with D hard to call. This TCR derives from a man aged 18 to 35 in good health. Some clones in this sample may be carry-over from other donors' samples. Material for sequencing was memory CD8+ T cells from PBMCs. Noted subset: CD45RO+ cells pooled with CCR7-negative TemRA cells. CDR3 nucleotides: TGTGCCAGCAGCCAACAGGAATCCTACAATGAGCAGTTCTTC. It translates to CASSQQESYNEQFF.